The 4 T cell receptor beta chains below all came from one sample that was sequenced in a study of blood T cell repertoires in COVID-19. Clones were read by immunoSEQ multiplex PCR, and TCRdb kept only the in-frame ones, dropping some. The top ten hold 1.4% of the sample, which has hundreds of thousands of clones, nearly 90% seen once. The sequenced sample consisted of PBMCs or T cells enriched from blood (not recorded which). All receptors come from a woman in her late teens or twenties who had been exposed to COVID-19.

The chain joins TRBV7-2 to TRBJ1-1, with D possibly TRBD1 on 6 matching bases. Germline values: CDR1 SGHTA, CDR2 FQGNSA. With 6 bases removed from V and 1 base from J, the gap between germline ends came to 18 bases. CDR3 length: 16 residues. The CDR3 nucleotides read TGTGCCAGCAGAACCACCGGGGGGCGAAGGAACACTGAAGCTTTCTTT. The encoded protein is CASRTTGGRRNTEAFF.

The chain employs TRBV9 and TRBJ1-2; no firm D call. V was trimmed by 0 bases and J by 7 bases, leaving 7 bases between them. Germline V lookup: CDR1 SGDLS, CDR2 YYNGEE. The CDR3 sequence is 12 residues long. The CDR3 sequence: CASSVGYSGYTF. CDR3 nucleotide sequence: TGTGCCAGCAGCGTAGGATACAGTGGCTACACCTTC. Combining the CDR3 with reference TRBV9 and TRBJ1-2 gives the whole variable domain DSGVTQTPKHLITATGQRVTLRCSPRSGDLSVYWYQQSLDQGLQFLIQYYNGEERAKGNILERFSAQQFPDLHSELNLSSLELGDSALYFCASSVGYSGYTFGSGTRLTVV.

The chain carries TRBV19 and TRBJ2-1, with D unclear. The germline V and J ends were trimmed by 2 bases and 8 bases, with 7 bases remaining between them. The CDR3 length is 12 residues. Germline CDR1 LNHDA, CDR2 SQIVND (reference sequence). CDR3 residues: CASSINRDEQFF. DNA for the CDR3: TGTGCCAGTAGTATAAATAGAGATGAGCAGTTCTTC. Variable domain in full (rest from reference TRBV19 and TRBJ2-1): DGGITQSPKYLFRKEGQNVTLSCEQNLNHDAMYWYRQDPGQGLRLIYYSQIVNDFQKGDIAEGYSVSREKKESFPLTVTSAQKNPTAFYLCASSINRDEQFFGPGTRLTVL.

This clone was seen a few times. The chain is built from TRBV9 and TRBJ1-2, with 8 nucleotides matching TRBD1. After removal of 3 bases from V and 4 bases from J, the junction contained 2 bases not matched to a gene. The CDR3 contains 13 residues. Germline V lookup: CDR1 SGDLS, CDR2 YYNGEE. The CDR3 coding sequence is TGTGCCAGCAGCGACAGGGGGGGCTATGGCTACACCTTC. Protein product: CASSDRGGYGYTF.